The 10 T cell receptor beta chains below all came from one sample that was sequenced in a study of OX40 agonist ivuxolimab in advanced cancers. Profiling relied on immunoSEQ multiplex PCR, and the TCRdb table lists in-frame clones only, not all of them. The sample has 70,000 to 95,000 clones, roughly 88% seen once. The sample here was CD4+ or CD8+ T cells sorted from blood, taken in a trial of the OX40 agonist ivuxolimab. The receptors were gathered from an adult with an advanced solid tumor such as melanoma, head and neck, liver or kidney cancer.

The J gene is TRBJ2-2, the V gene TRBV19; 13 nucleotides match TRBD2. The CDR3 has 17 residues. The V segment lost 2 bases and the J segment 4 bases; nucleotides outside the gene matches: 4. Germline lookup yields CDR1 LNHDA and CDR2 SQIVND (reference sequence). CDR3 protein: CASSIRLAGGGTGELFF. CDR3 coding DNA: TGTGCCAGTAGTATAAGACTAGCGGGAGGTGGCACCGGGGAGCTGTTTTTT.

This clone has just a few counts. The CDR3 DNA reads as TGTGCCAGCAGTGACTGGACTGGCTACAATGAGCAGTTCTTC. Protein: CASSDWTGYNEQFF. This rearrangement joins TRBV2 to TRBJ2-1; perhaps TRBD2 as D (5 bases). V was cut by 3 bases and J by 3 bases, with 9 bases left in between. The CDR3 spans 14 residues. Germline V lookup: CDR1 SNHLY, CDR2 FYNNEI.

The gene calls are TRBV25-1 and TRBJ2-3; 7 bases map to TRBD2. This CDR3 region has 18 residues. Germline V gene data show CDR1 as MGHDK and CDR2 as SYGVNS. The J segment lost 2 bases and the V segment lost 3 bases, leaving 14 bases of the junction unmatched. CDR3 DNA sequence: TGTGCCAGCAGTGACCGGTTGGCCGGGACTACATACACAGATACGCAGTATTTT. It is translated as CASSDRLAGTTYTDTQYF.

This clone occurred once. The CDR3 coding sequence is TGTGCCAGCAGCTTAGTTGAGGGTGAGCAGTTCTTC. Its protein is CASSLVEGEQFF. The V call is TRBV7-2, the J call TRBJ2-1; D perhaps matches TRBD2 (5 bases). V was trimmed by 1 base and J by 9 bases, leaving 7 bases between them. Germline values: CDR1 SGHTA, CDR2 FQGNSA. This CDR3 has 12 residues.

The chain couples TRBV10-1 to TRBJ1-2; TRBD1 is a possible D gene (6 bases). CDR1 WNHNN and CDR2 SYGVQD come from the germline V gene (reference sequence). CDR3 length: 13 residues. The V gene lost 6 bases and the J gene lost 7 bases, with 15 bases spanning the gap. CDR3 bases: TGCGCCAGCAGCTCCGGACAGTCGGGTGGCTACACCTTC. It encodes CASSSGQSGGYTF.

V gene TRBV5-5 combines with J gene TRBJ1-1; D gene unclear. This CDR3 is 15 amino acids long. The V end was cut by 6 bases, the J end by 2 bases, with 17 bases between. CDR1 is SGHKS and CDR2 is YYEKEE in the germline V gene (reference sequence). In DNA form, the CDR3 reads TGTGCCAGCACCCCGACCGGAGAGGGCAACACTGAAGCTTTCTTT. Translating gives CASTPTGEGNTEAFF. The variable domain in full, with the rest retrieved from reference TRBV5-5 and TRBJ1-1, is DAGVTQSPTHLIKTRGQQVTLRCSPISGHKSVSWYQQVLGQGPQFIFQYYEKEERGRGNFPDRFSARQFPNYSSELNVNALLLGDSALYLCASTPTGEGNTEAFFGQGTRLTVV.

V is TRBV5-4 and J is TRBJ1-1, with D possibly being TRBD1 (6 bases). This CDR3 region has 14 residues. The V gene lost 1 base and the J gene lost 3 bases, with 10 bases spanning the gap. Germline V gene lookup returns CDR1 SGHNT and CDR2 YYREEE (reference sequence). CDR3 coding DNA: TGTGCCAGCAGCTTGCGGGGGCGCGACACTGAAGCTTTCTTT. Protein: CASSLRGRDTEAFF.

The rearrangement uses TRBV7-2 and TRBJ2-3; D call uncertain. The V gene lost 2 bases and the J gene lost 2 bases, with 8 bases spanning the gap. The germline CDR1 and CDR2 sequences are SGHTA and FQGNSA. CDR3 length: 14 amino acids. In DNA, the CDR3 is TGTGCCAGCAGCTTAAGGCTCCTCACAGATACGCAGTATTTT. Translation: CASSLRLLTDTQYF.

The CDR3 nucleotides read TGTGCCAGTAGTATTAGTGGACTGGGGATCTATGGCTACACCTTC. Protein product: CASSISGLGIYGYTF. The chain is built from TRBV19 and TRBJ1-2; D is unresolved. V dropped 3 bases and J dropped 4 bases, with 15 bases sitting between them. CDR1 is LNHDA, CDR2 SQIVND, per germline (reference sequence). The CDR3 spans 15 residues. Complete variable domain (other parts from reference TRBV19 and TRBJ1-2): DGGITQSPKYLFRKEGQNVTLSCEQNLNHDAMYWYRQDPGQGLRLIYYSQIVNDFQKGDIAEGYSVSREKKESFPLTVTSAQKNPTAFYLCASSISGLGIYGYTFGSGTRLTVV.

This clone appeared a single time. V and J are TRBV11-3 and TRBJ2-3, with a weak D call TRBD1 (5 bases). CDR1 SGHNT and CDR2 YENEEA come from the germline V gene. The CDR3 consists of 12 residues. Trimming cost V 1 base and J 8 bases, with 7 bases left between them. The CDR3 DNA follows: TGTGCCAGCAGCTTAGGAAGGGGTACGCAGTATTTT. Its translation is CASSLGRGTQYF.